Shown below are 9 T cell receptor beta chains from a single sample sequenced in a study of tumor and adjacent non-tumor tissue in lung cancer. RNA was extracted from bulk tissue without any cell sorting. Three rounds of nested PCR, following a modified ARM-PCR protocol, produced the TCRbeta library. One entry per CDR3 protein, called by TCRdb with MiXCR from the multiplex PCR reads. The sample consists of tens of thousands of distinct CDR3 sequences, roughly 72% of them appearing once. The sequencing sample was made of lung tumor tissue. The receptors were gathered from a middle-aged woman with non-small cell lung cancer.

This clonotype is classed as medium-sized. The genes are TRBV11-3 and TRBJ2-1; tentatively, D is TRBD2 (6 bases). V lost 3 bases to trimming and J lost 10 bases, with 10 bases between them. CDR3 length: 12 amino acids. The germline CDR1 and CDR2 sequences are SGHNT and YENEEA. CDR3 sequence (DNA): TGTGCCAGCAGCTTGGGACTGCGGGAGCAGTTCTTC. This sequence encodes CASSLGLREQFF. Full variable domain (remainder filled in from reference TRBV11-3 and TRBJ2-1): EAGVVQSPRYKIIEKKQPVAFWCNPISGHNTLYWYLQNLGQGPELLIRYENEEAVDDSQLPKDRFSAERLKGVDSTLKIQPAELGDSAVYLCASSLGLREQFFGPGTRLTVL.

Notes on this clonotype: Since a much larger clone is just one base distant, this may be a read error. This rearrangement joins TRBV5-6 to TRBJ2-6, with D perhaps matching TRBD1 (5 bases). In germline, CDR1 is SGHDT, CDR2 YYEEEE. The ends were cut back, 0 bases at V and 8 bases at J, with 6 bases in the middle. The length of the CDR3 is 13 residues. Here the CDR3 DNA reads TGTGCCAGCAGCTTGGCAGGGCCCAACGTCCTGACTTTC. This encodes CASSLAGPNVLTF.

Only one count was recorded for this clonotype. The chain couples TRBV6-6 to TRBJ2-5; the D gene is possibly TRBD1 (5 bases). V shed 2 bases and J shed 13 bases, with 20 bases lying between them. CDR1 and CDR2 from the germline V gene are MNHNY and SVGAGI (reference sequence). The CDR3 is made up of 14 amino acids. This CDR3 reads CASSYRYGQETLYF. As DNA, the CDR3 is TGTGCCAGCAGTTACCGGTACGGACAAGAGACTCTGTACTTC.

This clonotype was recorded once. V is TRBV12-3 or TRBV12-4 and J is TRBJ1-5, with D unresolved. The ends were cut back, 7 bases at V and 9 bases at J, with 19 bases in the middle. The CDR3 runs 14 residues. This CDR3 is CASTREGMDGPQHF. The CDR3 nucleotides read TGTGCCAGCACCCGGGAAGGAATGGATGGGCCCCAGCATTTT.

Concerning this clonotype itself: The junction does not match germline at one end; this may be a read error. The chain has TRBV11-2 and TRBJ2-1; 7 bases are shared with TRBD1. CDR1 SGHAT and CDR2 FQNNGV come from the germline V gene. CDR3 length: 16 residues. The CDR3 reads CTSSLTWTGSYNEQFF. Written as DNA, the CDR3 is TGTACCAGCAGCTTAACATGGACAGGTTCCTACAATGAGCAGTTCTTC.

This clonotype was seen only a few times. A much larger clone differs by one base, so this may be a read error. The CDR3 spells CNAPDRGTEQYF. The CDR3 DNA is TGCAATGCCCCCGACAGGGGAACCGAGCAGTACTTC. The chain recombines TRBV20-1 with TRBJ2-7, with TRBD1 matching 8 bases. Germline V gene sequence: CDR1 DFQATT, CDR2 SNEGSKA (reference sequence). The CDR3 is 12 amino acids.

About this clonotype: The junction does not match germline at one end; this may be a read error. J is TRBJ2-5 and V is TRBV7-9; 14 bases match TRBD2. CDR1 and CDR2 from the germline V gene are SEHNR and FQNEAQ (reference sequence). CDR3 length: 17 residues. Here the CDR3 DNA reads TGTGCCAGCAGCTCCCGACTAGCGGGAGGGGAGTGGGAGATCCAGTACTTC. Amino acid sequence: CASSSRLAGGEWEIQYF.

For the CDR3, the DNA is TGTGCCTGTAGTTTCCTAGCGGGACAGGGTTCCTACGAGCAGTACTTC. Its protein product is CACSFLAGQGSYEQYF. The genes are TRBV6-1 and TRBJ2-7; D is tentatively TRBD1 or TRBD2 (9 bases each). CDR3 size: 16 residues. V dropped 11 bases and J dropped 1 base, with 24 bases sitting between them. Germline CDR1 reads MNHNS; CDR2 reads SASEGT.

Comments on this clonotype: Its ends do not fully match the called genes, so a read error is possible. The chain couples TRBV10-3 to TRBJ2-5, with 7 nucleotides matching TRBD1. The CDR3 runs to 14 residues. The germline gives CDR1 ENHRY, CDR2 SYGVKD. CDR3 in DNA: TGTGCCTTCAGGGGGATATGTGAACAAGAGACCCAGTACTTC. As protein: CAFRGICEQETQYF.